Listed here is a single TCR beta chain. Antigen specificity is unknown. TCRdb re-derived calls from the 5' RACE reads in MiXCR, one entry per CDR3 protein. The sample lists approximately 80,000 distinct CDR3 sequences, 5.8% occurring once. Time point in this sample: longitudinal time-point 2. The starting material, 2 million PBMCs stored at -80 C, gave rise to the unsorted libraries. The record originates from a study of neurological immune-mediated disorders. For the study at large: The roughly 35 multiple sclerosis patients comprised roughly 31 that were relapsing-remitting and 3 that were secondary progressive. Study-wide points: TCR-beta repertoires seemed private in all groups, with no expanded CDR3 amino acid sequences shared.

The sequencing input was PBMCs. The clonotype originates from a woman in her sixties or seventies with multiple sclerosis.

CDR3 in DNA: TGTGCTAGTGGTTTGGTAGGGGGGGATCGCAATCAGCCCCAGCATTTT. Its translation is CASGLVGGDRNQPQHF. The chain carries TRBV12-5 and TRBJ1-5; TRBD1 might be the D (6 bases). The CDR3 covers 16 residues. V lost 0 bases and J lost 2, with 11 bases in between. Germline CDR1 reads LGHNT; CDR2 reads FRNRAP. Combining the CDR3 with reference TRBV12-5 and TRBJ1-5 gives the whole variable domain DARVTQTPRHKVTEMGQEVTMRCQPILGHNTVFWYRQTMMQGLELLAYFRNRAPLDDSGMPKDRFSAEMPDATLATLKIQPSEPRDSAVYFCASGLVGGDRNQPQHFGDGTRLSIL.